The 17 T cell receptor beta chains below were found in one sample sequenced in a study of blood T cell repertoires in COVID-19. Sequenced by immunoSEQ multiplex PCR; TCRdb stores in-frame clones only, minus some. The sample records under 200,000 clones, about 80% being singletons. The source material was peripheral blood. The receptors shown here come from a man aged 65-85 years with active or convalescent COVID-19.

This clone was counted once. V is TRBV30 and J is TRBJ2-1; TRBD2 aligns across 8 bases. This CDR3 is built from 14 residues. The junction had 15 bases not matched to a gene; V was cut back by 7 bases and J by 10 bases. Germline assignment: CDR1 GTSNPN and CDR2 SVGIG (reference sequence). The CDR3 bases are TGTGCCTTCTCTGACGGGAGGGCCGAAAGGGAGCAGTTCTTC. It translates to CAFSDGRAEREQFF.

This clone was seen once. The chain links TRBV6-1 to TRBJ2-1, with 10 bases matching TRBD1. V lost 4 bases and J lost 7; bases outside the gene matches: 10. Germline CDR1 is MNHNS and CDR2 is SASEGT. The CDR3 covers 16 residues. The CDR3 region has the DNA TGTGCCAGCAGTGGACAGGGGGCTCGTTCGGCGAATGAGCAGTTCTTC. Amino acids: CASSGQGARSANEQFF.

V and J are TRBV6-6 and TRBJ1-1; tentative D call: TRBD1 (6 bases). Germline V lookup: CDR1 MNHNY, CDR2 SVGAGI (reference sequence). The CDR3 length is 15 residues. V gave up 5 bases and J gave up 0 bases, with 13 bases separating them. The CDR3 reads CASSTIQGMNTEAFF. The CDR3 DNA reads TGTGCCAGCAGTACGATTCAGGGGATGAACACTGAAGCTTTCTTT.

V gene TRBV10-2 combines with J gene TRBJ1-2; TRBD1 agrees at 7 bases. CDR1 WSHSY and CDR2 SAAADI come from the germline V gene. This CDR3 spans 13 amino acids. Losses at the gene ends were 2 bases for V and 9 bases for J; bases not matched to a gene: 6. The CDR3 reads CASSEAGQQSYTF. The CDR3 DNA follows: TGCGCCAGCAGTGAGGCGGGACAGCAGAGCTACACCTTC.

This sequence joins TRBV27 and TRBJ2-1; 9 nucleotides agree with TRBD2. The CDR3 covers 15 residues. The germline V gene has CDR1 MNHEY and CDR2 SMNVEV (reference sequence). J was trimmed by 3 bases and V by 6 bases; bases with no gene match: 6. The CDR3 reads CASSSSGRNYNEQFF. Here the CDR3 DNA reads TGTGCCAGCAGCTCCAGCGGGAGGAACTACAATGAGCAGTTCTTC.

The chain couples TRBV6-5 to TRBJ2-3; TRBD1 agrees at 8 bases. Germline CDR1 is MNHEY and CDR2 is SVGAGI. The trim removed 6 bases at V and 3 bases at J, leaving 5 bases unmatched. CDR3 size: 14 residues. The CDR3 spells CASSSGQATDTQYF. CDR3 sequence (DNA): TGTGCCAGCAGCTCGGGACAGGCAACAGATACGCAGTATTTT.

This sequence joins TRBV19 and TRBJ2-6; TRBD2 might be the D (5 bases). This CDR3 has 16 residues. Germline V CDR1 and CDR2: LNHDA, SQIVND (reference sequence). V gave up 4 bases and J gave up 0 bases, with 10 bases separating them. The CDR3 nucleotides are TGTGCCAGTAGTAAGGACGGAGGCTCTGGGGCCAACGTCCTGACTTTC. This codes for CASSKDGGSGANVLTF.

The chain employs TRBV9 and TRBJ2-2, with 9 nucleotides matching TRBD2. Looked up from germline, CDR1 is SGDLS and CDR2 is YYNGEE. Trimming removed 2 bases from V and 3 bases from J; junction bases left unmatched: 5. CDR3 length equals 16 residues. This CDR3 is CASSVGGGGDTGELFF. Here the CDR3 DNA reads TGTGCCAGCAGCGTCGGCGGGGGGGGAGACACCGGGGAGCTGTTTTTT.

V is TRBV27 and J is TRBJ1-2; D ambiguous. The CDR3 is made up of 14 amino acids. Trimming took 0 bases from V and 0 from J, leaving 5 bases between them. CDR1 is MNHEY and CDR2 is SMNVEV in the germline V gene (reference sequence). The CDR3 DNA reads TGTGCCAGCAGTTTATCGCGCACTAACTATGGCTACACCTTC. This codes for CASSLSRTNYGYTF.

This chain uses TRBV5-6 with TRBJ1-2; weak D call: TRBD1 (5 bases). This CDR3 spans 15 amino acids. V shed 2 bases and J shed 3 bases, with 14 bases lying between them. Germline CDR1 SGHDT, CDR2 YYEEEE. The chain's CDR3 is CASSFQGRRDYGYTF. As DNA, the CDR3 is TGTGCCAGCAGCTTTCAGGGTAGACGAGACTATGGCTACACCTTC.

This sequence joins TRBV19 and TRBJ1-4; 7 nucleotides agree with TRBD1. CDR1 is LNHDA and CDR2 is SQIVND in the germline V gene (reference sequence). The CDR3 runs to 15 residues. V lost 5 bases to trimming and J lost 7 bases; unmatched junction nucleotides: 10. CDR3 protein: CASSLTGPSLEKLFF. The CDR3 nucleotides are TGTGCCAGTAGTCTGACAGGGCCTTCGCTTGAAAAACTGTTTTTT.

The CDR3 region is CASSQTTDGYTF. The CDR3 nucleotides read TGTGCCAGCAGCCAGACCACAGATGGCTACACCTTC. The chain recombines TRBV3-1 (or the pseudogene TRBV3-2) with TRBJ1-2; D is unclear. Between the trimmed V and J ends, which lost 3 bases and 6 bases, there was a span of 8 bases. Germline V gene data show CDR1 as LGHDT and CDR2 as YNNKEL (reference sequence). CDR3 size: 12 residues.

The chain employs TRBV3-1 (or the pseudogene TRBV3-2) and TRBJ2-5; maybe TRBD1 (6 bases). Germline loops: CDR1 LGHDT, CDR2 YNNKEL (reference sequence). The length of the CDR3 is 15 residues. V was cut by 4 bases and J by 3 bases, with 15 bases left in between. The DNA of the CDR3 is TGTGCCAGCAGCCGAAGAGGTAACAGGGAAGAGACCCAGTACTTC. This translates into CASSRRGNREETQYF.

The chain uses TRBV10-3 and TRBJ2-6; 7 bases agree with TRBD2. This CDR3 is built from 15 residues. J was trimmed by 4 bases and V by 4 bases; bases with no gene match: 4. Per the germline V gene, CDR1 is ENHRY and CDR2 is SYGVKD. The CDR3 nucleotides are TGTGCCATCAGTGGTGCGGGGGTCGGGGCCAACGTCCTGACTTTC. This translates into CAISGAGVGANVLTF.

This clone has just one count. The CDR3 coding sequence is TGTGCCTGGAGTAGCGGGGGGGGGACAGATACGCAGTATTTT. This gives the protein CAWSSGGGTDTQYF. The chain carries TRBV30 and TRBJ2-3, with 10 bases that match TRBD2. From germline, CDR1 is GTSNPN and CDR2 SVGIG (reference sequence). The junction had 2 bases not matched to a gene; V was cut back by 2 bases and J by 3 bases. The CDR3 has 14 amino acids.

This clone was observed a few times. The CDR3 loop reads CARRGLAESNEQFF. In DNA form, the CDR3 reads TGTGCCAGGCGAGGACTAGCGGAATCAAATGAGCAGTTCTTC. This chain uses TRBV7-9 with TRBJ2-1; 10 nucleotides line up with TRBD2. This CDR3 is built from 14 residues. Germline CDR1 reads SEHNR; CDR2 reads FQNEAQ (reference sequence). J lost 7 bases, V lost 9 bases, and 9 bases had no gene match.

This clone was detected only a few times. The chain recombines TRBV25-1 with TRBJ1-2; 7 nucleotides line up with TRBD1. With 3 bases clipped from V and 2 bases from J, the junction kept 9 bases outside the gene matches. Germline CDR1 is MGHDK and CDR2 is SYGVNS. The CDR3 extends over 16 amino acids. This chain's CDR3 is CASSDPDRVGNYGYTF. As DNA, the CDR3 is TGTGCCAGCAGTGATCCCGACAGGGTTGGGAACTATGGCTACACCTTC.